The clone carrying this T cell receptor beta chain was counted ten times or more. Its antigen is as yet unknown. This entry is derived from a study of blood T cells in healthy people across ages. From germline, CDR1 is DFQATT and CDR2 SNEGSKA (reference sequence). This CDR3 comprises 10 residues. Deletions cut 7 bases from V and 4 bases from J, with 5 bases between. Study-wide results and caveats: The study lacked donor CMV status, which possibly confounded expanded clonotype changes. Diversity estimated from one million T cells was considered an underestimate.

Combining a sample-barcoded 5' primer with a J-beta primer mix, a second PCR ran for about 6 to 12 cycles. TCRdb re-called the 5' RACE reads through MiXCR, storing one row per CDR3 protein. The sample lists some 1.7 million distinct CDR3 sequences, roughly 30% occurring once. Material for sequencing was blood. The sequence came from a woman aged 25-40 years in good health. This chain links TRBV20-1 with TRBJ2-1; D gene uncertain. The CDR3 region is CSGLYNEQFF. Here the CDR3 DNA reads TGCAGTGGCCTATACAATGAGCAGTTCTTC.